The entry below describes one T cell receptor (beta chain). Germline lookup yields CDR1 MNHEY and CDR2 SMNVEV (reference sequence). The CDR3 sequence is 14 residues long. V lost 7 bases, J lost 9 bases, and 19 bases lay in between. The data stem from a study of T cell responses to AZD1222 COVID-19 vaccine. Sequencing was performed with immunoSEQ multiplex PCR; in TCRdb, only in-frame clones are kept and a portion is missing. The data show roughly 98,000 clones, roughly 90% seen once. This receptor was identified in an adult who received the AZD1222 COVID-19 vaccine. The V and J genes are TRBV27 and TRBJ2-1; D possibly corresponds to TRBD2 (5 bases). Sequencing was performed on peripheral blood, taken 28 days after the second AZD1222 dose. The CDR3: CASNPIAPLFEQFF. In DNA form, the CDR3 reads TGTGCCAGCAACCCAATAGCGCCATTATTTGAGCAGTTCTTC.